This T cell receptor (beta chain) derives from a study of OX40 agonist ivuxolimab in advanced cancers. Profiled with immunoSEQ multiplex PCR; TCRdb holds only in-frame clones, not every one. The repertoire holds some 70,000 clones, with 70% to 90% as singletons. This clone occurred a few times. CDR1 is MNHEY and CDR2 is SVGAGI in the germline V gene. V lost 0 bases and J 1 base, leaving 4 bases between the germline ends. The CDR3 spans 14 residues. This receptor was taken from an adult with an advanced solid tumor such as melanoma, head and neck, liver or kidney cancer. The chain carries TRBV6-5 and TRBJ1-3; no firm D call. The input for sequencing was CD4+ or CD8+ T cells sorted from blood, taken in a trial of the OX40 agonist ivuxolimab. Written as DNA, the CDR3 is TGTGCCAGCAGTTACTCAGGGTCTGGAAACACCATATATTTT. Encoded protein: CASSYSGSGNTIYF.